This T cell receptor (beta chain) was observed in a study of CD8 T cells in ankylosing spondylitis (dated by TCRdb to the late 2010s). Study-level background: The study set out to find disease-linked TCR variants by profiling T cell receptor beta repertoires in ankylosing spondylitis patients and healthy donors. In total, the full study cohort was made up of some 100 healthy donors and 25 ankylosing spondylitis patients. Samples of peripheral blood were taken, and for ankylosing spondylitis patients, synovial fluid was collected as well. General findings and caveats noted by the study authors: According to the report, matched synovial fluid samples from ankylosing spondylitis patients were significantly enriched for the disease-linked clones. A TCR beta motif made up of several highly homologous amino acid variants appeared to be characteristic of blood from ankylosing spondylitis patients. The disease-linked clones had a CD8+ phenotype and were found at relatively low frequencies in peripheral blood. Some motif variants had previously been reported in the synovial fluid and blood of reactive arthritis patients, which suggests shared mechanisms of disease initiation.

This clonotype showed up just a few times. Its antigen is currently not known. Within one base of it there is no much larger clone, and no base qualities were kept. Instrument on record: Illumina HiSeq 2500. Quantitative 5'-RACE with molecular barcodes was the method used to prepare the TCR beta libraries. As for the authors' bioinformatics: A new computational method, built on a probabilistic model of VDJ rearrangement, was used to identify disease-linked TCR variants. TCRdb itself trimmed the public reads at Q25 with fastp, ran MiXCR and retained productive beta chains. Identical CDR3 protein sequences are pooled into one entry, listed with their most common genes and DNA. The V and J calls follow TCRdb's processing rather than the paper's. A total of roughly 160,000 distinct CDR3 sequences appear in this sample, just over 9.5% of them only once. The ten largest clonotypes hold around 15% of the sample.

Germline trimming: 6 bases from V, 4 bases from J; junction bases outside gene matches: 6. CDR1 and CDR2, per the germline V gene, are MNHNS and SASEGT. The CDR3 has 15 amino acids, counting the end cysteine and phenylalanine. Of the read, only the CDR3 DNA is kept; its 45 bases are in frame from base 1. The receptor was isolated from a female donor with ankylosing spondylitis or in good health (not recorded which). The V gene is TRBV6-1 and the J gene is TRBJ2-1, with TRBD2 identical over 10 junction bases. Sequencing was carried out using blood, either unsorted or a sorted T cell fraction (not recorded which). The CDR3 has the sequence CASSMGLATYNEQFF. The sequenced DNA is TGTGCCAGCAGCATGGGACTAGCGACTTACAATGAGCAGTTCTTC.